The clone carrying this T cell receptor beta chain was detected once. This record comes from a study of blood T cell repertoires in COVID-19. Study-level background: Italy, Spain and the United States were the sources of the convalescent and acute COVID-19 samples. Sample material is recorded as cDNA or gDNA derived from T cells, B-cell-depleted T cells, or PBMCs.

The V gene's germline CDR1 is SGHDN and CDR2 FVKESK. The V end lost 3 bases, the J end lost 7 bases, and 10 bases lay between the germline ends. This CDR3 contains 14 residues. Per the authors' pipeline: How many nucleated cells were present was estimated from reference gene primer amplification. Clones were sequenced by immunoSEQ multiplex PCR, and TCRdb holds only the in-frame ones, with some missing. V and J calls and clone size come straight from that table; D and trimming were deduced from the DNA. The sample records under 250,000 clones, about nine tenths being singletons. This rearrangement joins TRBV14 to TRBJ1-6, with D uncertain. Sequenced material: peripheral blood. This TCR was sampled from a woman aged 55-69 years with acute or convalescent COVID-19. The CDR3 DNA sequence: TGTGCCAGCAGCCATTGGGGAGGCAATTCACCCCTCCACTTT. Its translation: CASSHWGGNSPLHF.